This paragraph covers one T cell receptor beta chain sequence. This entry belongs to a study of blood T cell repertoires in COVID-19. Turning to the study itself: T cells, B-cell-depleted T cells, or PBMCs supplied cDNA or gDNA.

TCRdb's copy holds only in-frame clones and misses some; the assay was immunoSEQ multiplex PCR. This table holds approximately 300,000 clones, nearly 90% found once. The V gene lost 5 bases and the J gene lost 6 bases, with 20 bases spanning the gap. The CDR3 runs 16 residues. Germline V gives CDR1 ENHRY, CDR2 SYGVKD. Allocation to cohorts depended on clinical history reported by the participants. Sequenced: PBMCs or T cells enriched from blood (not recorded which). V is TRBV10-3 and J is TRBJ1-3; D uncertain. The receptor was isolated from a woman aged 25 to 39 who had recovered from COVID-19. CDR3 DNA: TGTGCCATCAGTAAAGAGACGCAGTTCGGGGTAAACACCATATATTTT. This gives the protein CAISKETQFGVNTIYF.